Presented here are 30 T cell receptor beta chains from one specimen sequenced in a study of blood T cell repertoires in COVID-19. Profiled with immunoSEQ multiplex PCR; TCRdb holds only in-frame clones, not every one. This table has 170,000 or so clones, around 83% appearing once. The sample consisted of peripheral blood. These receptors all stem from an older woman with COVID-19, enrolled during active disease.

This clone was counted a few times. This chain connects TRBV5-1 to TRBJ1-1; no clear D gene. This CDR3 region has 13 residues. The germline V gene has CDR1 SGHRS and CDR2 YFSETQ. V dropped 5 bases and J dropped 8 bases, with 16 bases sitting between them. The CDR3: CASRPQLAGEAFF. CDR3 in DNA: TGCGCCAGCAGGCCGCAGCTAGCAGGCGAAGCTTTCTTT.

The V call is TRBV10-3, the J call TRBJ1-1, with D perhaps matching TRBD1 (6 bases). This CDR3 contains 15 residues. V was clipped by 8 bases and J by 0 bases, with 16 bases between them. Germline CDR1 and CDR2: ENHRY and SYGVKD. DNA for the CDR3: TGTGCCATCCGACAACGGGGGGACATGAACACTGAAGCTTTCTTT. Protein sequence: CAIRQRGDMNTEAFF.

This clone showed up just a few times. The chain links TRBV10-2 to TRBJ2-5; 10 bases align to TRBD2. Germline assignment: CDR1 WSHSY and CDR2 SAAADI. J lost 4 bases, V lost 3 bases, and 5 bases had no gene match. The CDR3 spans 15 residues. Here the CDR3 reads CASSELGLAAETQYF. The CDR3 nucleotides are TGCGCCAGCAGTGAACTCGGACTAGCGGCAGAGACCCAGTACTTC.

CDR3 sequence: CASSEGGGGGGQPQHF. The DNA of the CDR3 is TGTGCCAGCAGTGAAGGGGGGGGTGGAGGAGGTCAGCCCCAGCATTTT. V gene TRBV25-1 combines with J gene TRBJ1-5; a possible D gene is TRBD1 (5 bases). This CDR3 spans 16 amino acids. Trimming stripped 2 bases from V and 6 bases from J, with 17 bases between. CDR1 is MGHDK and CDR2 is SYGVNS in the germline V gene.

In DNA, the CDR3 is TGTGCCAGCCGCCAGGGGGTACTGGGTGGCTACACCTTC. Translation gives CASRQGVLGGYTF. J is TRBJ1-2 and V is TRBV6-5; the match to TRBD1 covers 7 bases. Per the germline V gene, CDR1 is MNHEY and CDR2 is SVGAGI. The CDR3 length is 13 residues. The V gene end was trimmed by 8 bases and the J gene end by 7 bases; junction bases not matched to a gene: 10.

Comment on this clone: A junction end diverges from the germline sequence, so it may reflect a read error. V and J are TRBV19 and TRBJ1-2; D possibly corresponds to TRBD1 (5 bases). CDR3 length equals 14 residues. Germline lookup yields CDR1 LNHDA and CDR2 SQIVND (reference sequence). CDR3 coding DNA: TGTGCCAGTAGATCAAGGGACGTGGGACTTAGGTGGGCCTTC. It is translated as CASRSRDVGLRWAF.

Note on this clone: Other DNA variants within this sample encode the same CDR3. The chain has TRBV24-1 and TRBJ1-5; the D gene is possibly TRBD1 (6 bases). From germline, CDR1 is KGHDR and CDR2 SFDVKD. The CDR3 spans 15 residues. V shed 5 bases and J shed 2 bases, with 12 bases lying between them. As DNA, the CDR3 is TGTGCCACCAGTGTAGGGGGAGGGGGCAATCAGCCCCAGCATTTT. Amino acids: CATSVGGGGNQPQHF.

The chain links TRBV7-3 to TRBJ1-1, with a possible D match to TRBD1 (5 bases). The CDR3 has 13 amino acids. V lost 2 bases and J lost 3, with 7 bases in between. Germline V gene lookup returns CDR1 SGHTA and CDR2 FQGTGA. CDR3 bases: TGTGCCAGCAGCTTACAGGGTTACACTGAAGCTTTCTTT. It codes for CASSLQGYTEAFF.

The chain joins TRBV7-8 to TRBJ2-3, with D unclear. Germline V gene lookup returns CDR1 SGHVS and CDR2 FQNEAQ. This CDR3 has 14 amino acids. Trimming cost V 4 bases and J 1 base, with 9 bases left between them. CDR3 region: CASSSGVGTDTQYF. The CDR3 coding sequence is TGTGCCAGCAGCTCCGGAGTGGGCACAGATACGCAGTATTTT.

This clone was counted a single time. V is TRBV5-6 and J is TRBJ2-3; TRBD1 agrees at 9 bases. CDR1 is SGHDT and CDR2 is YYEEEE in the germline V gene. The CDR3 sequence is 13 residues long. V was pared by 7 bases and J by 3 bases, with 3 bases of the junction left unmatched. In DNA, the CDR3 is TGTGCCAGCTTCGGGACAGGGACAGATACGCAGTATTTT. It yields the protein CASFGTGTDTQYF.

CDR3 DNA: TGTGCCAGCAGCCCTAGGAGGTCCTCTGGGGCCAACGTCCTGACTTTC. This gives the protein CASSPRRSSGANVLTF. This chain uses TRBV3-1 (or the pseudogene TRBV3-2) with TRBJ2-6, with D perhaps TRBD2 (5 bases). Trimming left V 4 bases short and J 0 bases short, with 10 bases between. The CDR3 spans 16 residues. Germline-derived CDR1 and CDR2 are LGHDT and YNNKEL (reference sequence).

The chain couples TRBV7-2 to TRBJ1-4; 10 bases match TRBD1. The CDR3 is made up of 17 amino acids. V trimming: 2 bases; J trimming: 3 bases; junction bases outside the gene matches: 6. Germline V gene sequence: CDR1 SGHTA, CDR2 FQGNSA. The DNA for the CDR3 is TGTGCCAGCAGCTTATTGGGACAGGGGATTCCTAATGAAAAACTGTTTTTT. Translation gives CASSLLGQGIPNEKLFF.

The genes are TRBV14 and TRBJ2-1; 7 bases are a match to TRBD2. Per germline, CDR1 SGHDN and CDR2 FVKESK. V was pared by 0 bases and J by 2 bases, with 1 base of the junction left unmatched. This CDR3 has 15 residues. The DNA for the CDR3 is TGTGCCAGCAGCCAAGAAAGCGGGGCCTACAATGAGCAGTTCTTC. Its translation is CASSQESGAYNEQFF. Combining the CDR3 with reference TRBV14 and TRBJ2-1 gives the whole variable domain EAGVTQFPSHSVIEKGQTVTLRCDPISGHDNLYWYRRVMGKEIKFLLHFVKESKQDESGMPNNRFLAERTGGTYSTLKVQPAELEDSGVYFCASSQESGAYNEQFFGPGTRLTVL.

The chain has TRBV6-2 or TRBV6-3 and TRBJ2-1; TRBD2 matches at 9 bases. This CDR3 is 19 amino acids long. Germline values: CDR1 MNHEY, CDR2 SVGEGT. Germline trimming cut 0 bases from V and 8 bases from J; bases unmatched to any gene: 17. This CDR3 reads CASSYSPRRAGGLEDEQFF. CDR3 DNA sequence: TGTGCCAGCAGTTACTCTCCCAGGCGGGCGGGGGGGTTAGAAGATGAGCAGTTCTTC.

Turning to this clone: Other DNA sequences from this sample encode an identical CDR3 as well. The chain combines TRBV5-4 with TRBJ1-5, with D possibly matching TRBD1 (5 bases). The germline V gene has CDR1 SGHNT and CDR2 YYREEE (reference sequence). The CDR3 is 16 residues long. Trimming pared 0 bases from V and 2 bases from J, leaving 12 bases between. CDR3 region: CASSLGGGGGNQPQHF. CDR3 nucleotides: TGTGCCAGCAGCTTGGGGGGCGGGGGTGGCAATCAGCCCCAGCATTTT.

The rearrangement joins TRBV7-9 to TRBJ2-7; D unresolved. The CDR3 is 15 amino acids. CDR1 is SEHNR and CDR2 is FQNEAQ in the germline V gene (reference sequence). V lost 5 bases and J 2 bases, leaving 16 bases between the germline ends. CDR3 sequence: CASSLESVPTYEQYF. The CDR3 DNA reads as TGTGCCAGCAGCCTCGAGTCTGTCCCAACCTACGAGCAGTACTTC.

The chain joins TRBV11-3 to TRBJ1-5, with TRBD1 identical over 7 bases. Unmatched junction bases numbered 12, after V lost 5 bases and J lost 2 bases. Germline loops: CDR1 SGHNT, CDR2 YENEEA. This CDR3 spans 17 amino acids. CDR3 region: CASSRSYRDSGNQPQHF. DNA of the CDR3: TGTGCCAGCAGCCGGAGTTACCGGGACAGCGGCAATCAGCCCCAGCATTTT.

The V and J genes are TRBV7-9 and TRBJ2-3; D not certain. The CDR3 is 12 residues long. Between the trimmed V and J ends, which lost 5 bases and 0 bases, there was a span of 3 bases. Germline lookup yields CDR1 SEHNR and CDR2 FQNEAQ (reference sequence). The CDR3 nucleotides read TGTGCCAGCAGCCCTAGCACAGATACGCAGTATTTT. As protein: CASSPSTDTQYF.

This clone occurred once. This chain connects TRBV28 to TRBJ2-5; D is ambiguous. Trimming pared 6 bases from V and 0 bases from J, leaving 5 bases between. This CDR3 spans 12 amino acids. From germline, CDR1 is MDHEN and CDR2 SYDVKM. The CDR3 nucleotides read TGTGCCAGCAGCCGGTACCAAGAGACCCAGTACTTC. Translation gives CASSRYQETQYF.

The V gene is TRBV5-5, the J gene TRBJ2-4; 7 bases fit TRBD1. Germline-derived CDR1 and CDR2 are SGHKS and YYEKEE (reference sequence). The ends lost 4 bases at V and 0 bases at J; junction bases unmatched: 10. This CDR3 is built from 17 residues. CDR3 nucleotide sequence: TGTGCCAGCAGCACCGTAACAGGGGCCTTAGCCAAAAACATTCAGTACTTC. Its translation is CASSTVTGALAKNIQYF.

V is TRBV28 and J is TRBJ1-2; a weak D match, TRBD1 (5 bases). Trimming took 5 bases from V and 7 from J, leaving 20 bases between them. The CDR3 consists of 15 residues. Germline V CDR1 and CDR2: MDHEN, SYDVKM. For the CDR3, the DNA is TGTGCCAGCAGTCCCCCCCTAGGGGAATATGGTGGCTACACCTTC. This gives the protein CASSPPLGEYGGYTF.

The rearrangement links TRBV28 to TRBJ1-1; no clear D gene. The CDR3 has 14 amino acids. Germline V lookup: CDR1 MDHEN, CDR2 SYDVKM. Trimming left V 2 bases short and J 2 bases short, with 9 bases between. Here the CDR3 DNA reads TGTGCCAGCAGTTTAGGTCGGGGAAACACTGAAGCTTTCTTT. This gives the protein CASSLGRGNTEAFF.

The gene calls are TRBV29-1 and TRBJ2-7; a possible D gene is TRBD2 (5 bases). Deletions cut 6 bases from V and 4 bases from J, with 16 bases between. The length of the CDR3 is 13 residues. CDR1 is SQVTM and CDR2 is ANQGSEA in the germline V gene. The CDR3 is CSVNSGTGYEQYF. The CDR3 DNA sequence: TGCAGCGTGAACAGCGGAACTGGATACGAGCAGTACTTC.

The chain uses TRBV27 and TRBJ2-3; TRBD1 matches 12 bases. The V segment lost 6 bases and the J segment 6 bases; nucleotides outside the gene matches: 13. From germline, CDR1 is MNHEY and CDR2 SMNVEV (reference sequence). The CDR3 totals 17 residues. As DNA, the CDR3 is TGTGCCAGCAGGCTTTTACCGGGACAGGGGGCAAGGGATACGCAGTATTTT. Protein product: CASRLLPGQGARDTQYF.

This chain links TRBV27 with TRBJ2-4; D call uncertain. With 5 bases removed from V and 8 bases from J, the gap between germline ends came to 16 bases. The germline CDR1 and CDR2 sequences are MNHEY and SMNVEV (reference sequence). The CDR3 is 14 amino acids. The CDR3 DNA follows: TGTGCCAGCAGTCCGCTGCCCTTCGGGTACATTCAGTACTTC. This codes for CASSPLPFGYIQYF.

This clone was recorded a few times. The rearrangement links TRBV4-3 to TRBJ2-7, with 7 nucleotides matching TRBD2. The CDR3 covers 14 residues. Per the germline V gene, CDR1 is LGHNA and CDR2 is YSLEER. After removal of 0 bases from V and 7 bases from J, the junction contained 6 bases not matched to a gene. The CDR3 protein is CASSQDAIAGEQYF. CDR3 sequence (DNA): TGCGCCAGCAGCCAAGATGCCATAGCGGGTGAGCAGTACTTC.

CDR3 in amino acids: CAWSGPLSTDTQYF. CDR3 DNA: TGTGCCTGGAGTGGGCCCCTTAGCACAGATACGCAGTATTTT. The chain recombines TRBV30 with TRBJ2-3; D gene uncertain. This CDR3 has 14 amino acids. V lost 1 base and J 0 bases, leaving 8 bases between the germline ends. CDR1 is GTSNPN, CDR2 SVGIG, per germline (reference sequence).

The rearrangement uses TRBV6-5 and TRBJ1-5; 8 nucleotides align to TRBD1. V dropped 4 bases and J dropped 2; count of bases not matched to a gene: 7. CDR3 length equals 16 residues. Germline V gene sequence: CDR1 MNHEY, CDR2 SVGAGI. In DNA, the CDR3 is TGTGCCAGCAGTTCCGCCGGGACAGGAGGCAATCAGCCCCAGCATTTT. Protein product: CASSSAGTGGNQPQHF.

This clone was recorded once. CDR3 protein: CATREDRAGELFF. DNA for the CDR3: TGTGCCACCAGGGAGGACAGGGCCGGGGAGCTGTTTTTT. The chain links TRBV15 to TRBJ2-2; 8 bases are a match to TRBD1. The CDR3 is made up of 13 amino acids. V was clipped by 6 bases and J by 6 bases; unmatched bases: 3. Per the germline V gene, CDR1 is LNHNV and CDR2 is YYDKDF (reference sequence).

This clone came up a few times. The chain has TRBV7-2 and TRBJ2-3, with D possibly TRBD2 on 6 matching bases. Trimming left V 5 bases short and J 6 bases short, with 21 bases between. Germline V gene data show CDR1 as SGHTA and CDR2 as FQGNSA. The CDR3 is 16 residues long. The CDR3, as DNA: TGTGCCAGCAGCCTAGGGGCCTCGACTAGTTTCGATACGCAGTATTTT. Protein: CASSLGASTSFDTQYF.